The T cell receptor (beta chain) described here comes from a study of blood T cell repertoires in COVID-19. This clone has only one observation. The assay was immunoSEQ multiplex PCR, and TCRdb's table has in-frame clones only and misses some. The data hold some 100,000 clones, with roughly 92% observed a single time. Sequences were obtained from peripheral blood. The receptor comes from a man in his 70s with acute or convalescent COVID-19.

The CDR3 region is CASSPGLAGGIDTQYF. As DNA, the CDR3 is TGTGCCAGCAGCCCCGGACTAGCGGGGGGGATAGATACGCAGTATTTT. The genes are TRBV2 and TRBJ2-3; 15 nucleotides line up with TRBD2. V lost 6 bases, J lost 5 bases, and 6 bases stayed unmatched. The germline CDR1 and CDR2 sequences are SNHLY and FYNNEI. This CDR3 contains 16 residues.